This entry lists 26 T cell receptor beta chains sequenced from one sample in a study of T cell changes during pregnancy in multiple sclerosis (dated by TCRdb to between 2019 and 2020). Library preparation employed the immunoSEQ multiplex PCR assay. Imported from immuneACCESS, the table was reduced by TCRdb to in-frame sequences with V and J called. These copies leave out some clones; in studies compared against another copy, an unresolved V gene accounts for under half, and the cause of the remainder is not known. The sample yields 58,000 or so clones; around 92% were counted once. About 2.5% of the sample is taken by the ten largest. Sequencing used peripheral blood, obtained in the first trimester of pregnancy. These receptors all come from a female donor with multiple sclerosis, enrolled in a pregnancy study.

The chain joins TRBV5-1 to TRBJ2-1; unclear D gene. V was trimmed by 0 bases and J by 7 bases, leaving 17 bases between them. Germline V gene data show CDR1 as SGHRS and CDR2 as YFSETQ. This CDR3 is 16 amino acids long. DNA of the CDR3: TGCGCCAGCAGCTTGGTGACGGTAGCAGTCGGTAATGAGCAGTTCTTC. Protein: CASSLVTVAVGNEQFF.

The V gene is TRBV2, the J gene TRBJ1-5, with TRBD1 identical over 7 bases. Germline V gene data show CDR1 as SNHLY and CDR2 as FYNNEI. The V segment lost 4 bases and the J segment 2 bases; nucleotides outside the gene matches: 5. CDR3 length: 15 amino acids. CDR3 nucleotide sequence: TGTGCCAGCAGTGGTAGGGGGCTCGGCAATCAGCCCCAGCATTTT. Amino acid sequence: CASSGRGLGNQPQHF.

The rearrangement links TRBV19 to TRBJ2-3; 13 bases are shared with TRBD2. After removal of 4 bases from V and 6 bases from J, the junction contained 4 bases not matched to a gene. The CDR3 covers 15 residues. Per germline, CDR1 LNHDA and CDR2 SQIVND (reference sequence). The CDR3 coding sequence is TGTGCCAGTAGTACAACTAGCGGGAGGGCCGATACGCAGTATTTT. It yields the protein CASSTTSGRADTQYF.

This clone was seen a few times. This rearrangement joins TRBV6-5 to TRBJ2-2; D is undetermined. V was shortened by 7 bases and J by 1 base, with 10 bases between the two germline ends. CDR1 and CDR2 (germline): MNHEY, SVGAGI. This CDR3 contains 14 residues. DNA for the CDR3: TGTGCCAGCAAACCTAGGAGGAACACCGGGGAGCTGTTTTTT. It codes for CASKPRRNTGELFF.

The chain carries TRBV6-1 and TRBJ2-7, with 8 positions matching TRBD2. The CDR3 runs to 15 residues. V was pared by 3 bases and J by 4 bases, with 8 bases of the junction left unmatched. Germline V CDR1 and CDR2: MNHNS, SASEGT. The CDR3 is CASSDQAGASYEQYF. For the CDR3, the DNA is TGTGCCAGCAGTGATCAAGCGGGAGCCTCATACGAGCAGTACTTC.

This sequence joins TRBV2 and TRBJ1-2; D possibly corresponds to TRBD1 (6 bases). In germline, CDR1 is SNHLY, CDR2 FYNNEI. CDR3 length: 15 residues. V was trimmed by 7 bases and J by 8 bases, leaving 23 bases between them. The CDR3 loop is CASTLRGGRSGGYTF. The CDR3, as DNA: TGTGCCAGCACCCTTAGGGGGGGGCGATCGGGAGGCTACACCTTC.

The CDR3 sequence is CASSMPTGQVNSNQPQHF. CDR3 in DNA: TGTGCCAGTAGTATGCCGACGGGACAGGTCAATAGCAATCAGCCCCAGCATTTT. The chain links TRBV19 to TRBJ1-5; 8 nucleotides agree with TRBD1. The CDR3 totals 18 residues. CDR1 and CDR2 (germline): LNHDA, SQIVND (reference sequence). Losses at the gene ends were 3 bases for V and 0 bases for J; bases not matched to a gene: 10.

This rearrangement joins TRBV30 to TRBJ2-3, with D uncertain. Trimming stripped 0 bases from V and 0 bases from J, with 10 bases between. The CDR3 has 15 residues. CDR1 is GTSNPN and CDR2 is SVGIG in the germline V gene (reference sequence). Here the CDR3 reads CAWSVTVFSTDTQYF. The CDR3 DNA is TGTGCCTGGAGTGTAACAGTATTTAGCACAGATACGCAGTATTTT.

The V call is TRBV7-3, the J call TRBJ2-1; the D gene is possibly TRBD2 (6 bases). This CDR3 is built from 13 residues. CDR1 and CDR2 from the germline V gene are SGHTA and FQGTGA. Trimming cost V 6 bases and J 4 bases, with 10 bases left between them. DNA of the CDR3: TGTGCCAGCAGGGGGGGTTCTTACAATGAGCAGTTCTTC. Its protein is CASRGGSYNEQFF.

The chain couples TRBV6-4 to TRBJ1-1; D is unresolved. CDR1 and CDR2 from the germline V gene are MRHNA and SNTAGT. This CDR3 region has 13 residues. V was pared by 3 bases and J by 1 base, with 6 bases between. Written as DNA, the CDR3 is TGTGCCAGCAGTGAAGCCGAGAACACTGAAGCTTTCTTT. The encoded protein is CASSEAENTEAFF.

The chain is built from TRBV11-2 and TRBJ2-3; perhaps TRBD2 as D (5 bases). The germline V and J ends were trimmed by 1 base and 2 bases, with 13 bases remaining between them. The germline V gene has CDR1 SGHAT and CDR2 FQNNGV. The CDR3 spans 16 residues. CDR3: CASSLGSSLNTDTQYF. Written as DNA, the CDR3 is TGTGCCAGCAGCTTAGGATCTAGCCTTAACACAGATACGCAGTATTTT.

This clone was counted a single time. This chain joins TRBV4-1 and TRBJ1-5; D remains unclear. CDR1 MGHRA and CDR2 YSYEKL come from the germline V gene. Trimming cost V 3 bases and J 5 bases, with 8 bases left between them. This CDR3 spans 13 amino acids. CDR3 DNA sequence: TGCGCCAGCAGCCAGCAGGCCCATCAGCCCCAGCATTTT. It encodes CASSQQAHQPQHF.

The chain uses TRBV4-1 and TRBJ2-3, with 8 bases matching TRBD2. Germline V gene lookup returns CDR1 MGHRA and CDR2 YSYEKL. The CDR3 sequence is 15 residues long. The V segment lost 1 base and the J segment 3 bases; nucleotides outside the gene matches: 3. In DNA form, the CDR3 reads TGCGCCAGCAGCCAAGGTCTAGCGGGTACAGATACGCAGTATTTT. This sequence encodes CASSQGLAGTDTQYF.

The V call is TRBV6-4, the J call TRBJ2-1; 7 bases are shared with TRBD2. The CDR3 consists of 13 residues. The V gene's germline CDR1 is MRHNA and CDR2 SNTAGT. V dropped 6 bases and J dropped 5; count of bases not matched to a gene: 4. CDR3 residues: CASSSGANNEQFF. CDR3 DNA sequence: TGTGCCAGCAGCAGCGGGGCTAACAATGAGCAGTTCTTC.

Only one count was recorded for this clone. The CDR3 sequence: CASSTQTGGTNTEAFF. DNA for the CDR3: TGTGCCAGCTCAACTCAGACAGGGGGCACGAACACTGAAGCTTTCTTT. The chain links TRBV18 to TRBJ1-1; 10 bases are shared with TRBD1. The CDR3 sequence is 16 residues long. Germline CDR1 KGHSH, CDR2 LQKENI. The V segment lost 5 bases and the J segment 1 base; nucleotides outside the gene matches: 7.

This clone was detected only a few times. In DNA, the CDR3 is TGTGCCAGCAGCCTTTCAGGGGCGAGCTCCTACAATGAGCAGTTCTTC. Its protein is CASSLSGASSYNEQFF. The chain uses TRBV9 and TRBJ2-1; the D gene is possibly TRBD1 (6 bases). The CDR3 contains 16 residues. CDR1 is SGDLS and CDR2 is YYNGEE in the germline V gene. Trimming removed 4 bases at V and 0 bases at J, with 14 bases between.

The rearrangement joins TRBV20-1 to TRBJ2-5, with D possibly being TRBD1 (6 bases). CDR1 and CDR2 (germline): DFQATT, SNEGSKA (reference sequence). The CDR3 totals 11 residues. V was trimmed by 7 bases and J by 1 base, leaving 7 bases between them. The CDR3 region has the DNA TGCAGTGTGGACAGCCAAGAGACCCAGTACTTC. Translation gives CSVDSQETQYF.

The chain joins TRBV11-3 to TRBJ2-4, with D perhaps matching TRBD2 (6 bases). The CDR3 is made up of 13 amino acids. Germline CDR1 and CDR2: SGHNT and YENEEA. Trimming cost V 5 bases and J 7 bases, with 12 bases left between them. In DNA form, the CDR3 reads TGTGCCAGCAGCCCCGGAGGGCGGAACATTCAGTACTTC. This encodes CASSPGGRNIQYF.

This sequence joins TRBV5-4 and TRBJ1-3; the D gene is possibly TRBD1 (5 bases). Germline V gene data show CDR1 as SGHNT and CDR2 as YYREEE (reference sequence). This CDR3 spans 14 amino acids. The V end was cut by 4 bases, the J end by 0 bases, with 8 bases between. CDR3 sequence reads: CASSRGTSGNTIYF. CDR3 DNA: TGTGCCAGCAGCCGGGGGACCTCTGGAAACACCATATATTTT.

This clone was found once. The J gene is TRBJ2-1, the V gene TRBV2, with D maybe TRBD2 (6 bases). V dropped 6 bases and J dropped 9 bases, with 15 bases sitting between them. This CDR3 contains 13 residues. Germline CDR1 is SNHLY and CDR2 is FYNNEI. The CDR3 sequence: CASRTTSWGEQFF. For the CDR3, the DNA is TGTGCCAGCAGAACGACTAGTTGGGGTGAGCAGTTCTTC.

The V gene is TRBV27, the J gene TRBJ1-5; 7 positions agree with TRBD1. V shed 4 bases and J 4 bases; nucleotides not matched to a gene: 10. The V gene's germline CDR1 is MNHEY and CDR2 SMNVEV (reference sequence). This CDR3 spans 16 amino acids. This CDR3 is CASSSRQGTGNQPQHF. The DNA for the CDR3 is TGTGCCAGCAGTTCTCGACAGGGTACGGGTAATCAGCCCCAGCATTTT.

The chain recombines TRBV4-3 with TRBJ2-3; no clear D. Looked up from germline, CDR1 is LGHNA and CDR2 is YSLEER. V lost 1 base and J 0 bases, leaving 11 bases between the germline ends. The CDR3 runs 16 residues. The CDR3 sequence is CASSQVIAESTDTQYF. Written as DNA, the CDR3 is TGCGCCAGCAGCCAAGTTATTGCGGAGAGCACAGATACGCAGTATTTT.

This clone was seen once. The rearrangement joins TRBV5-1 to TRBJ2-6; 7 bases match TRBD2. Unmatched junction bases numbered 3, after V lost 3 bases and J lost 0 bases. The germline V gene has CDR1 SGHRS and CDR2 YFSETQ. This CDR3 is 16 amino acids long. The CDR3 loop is CASSWEGLSGANVLTF. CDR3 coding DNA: TGCGCCAGCAGCTGGGAGGGACTCTCTGGGGCCAACGTCCTGACTTTC.

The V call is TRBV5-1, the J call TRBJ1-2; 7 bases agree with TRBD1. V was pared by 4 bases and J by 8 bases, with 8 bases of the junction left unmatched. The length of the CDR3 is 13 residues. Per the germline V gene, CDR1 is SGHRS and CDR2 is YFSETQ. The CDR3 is CASSAQTGAGYTF. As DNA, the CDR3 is TGCGCCAGCAGCGCCCAAACAGGGGCGGGCTACACCTTC.

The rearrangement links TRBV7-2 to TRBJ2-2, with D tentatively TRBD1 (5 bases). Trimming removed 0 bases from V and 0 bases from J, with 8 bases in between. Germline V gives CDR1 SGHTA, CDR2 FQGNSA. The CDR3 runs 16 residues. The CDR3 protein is CASSLAQGANTGELFF. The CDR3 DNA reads TGTGCCAGCAGCTTAGCCCAGGGCGCGAACACCGGGGAGCTGTTTTTT.

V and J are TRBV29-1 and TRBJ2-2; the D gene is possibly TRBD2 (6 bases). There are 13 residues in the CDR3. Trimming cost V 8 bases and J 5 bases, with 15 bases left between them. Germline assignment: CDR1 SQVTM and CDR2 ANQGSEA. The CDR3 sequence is CSPPEGTTGELFF. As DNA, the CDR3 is TGCAGCCCCCCCGAGGGGACTACCGGGGAGCTGTTTTTT.